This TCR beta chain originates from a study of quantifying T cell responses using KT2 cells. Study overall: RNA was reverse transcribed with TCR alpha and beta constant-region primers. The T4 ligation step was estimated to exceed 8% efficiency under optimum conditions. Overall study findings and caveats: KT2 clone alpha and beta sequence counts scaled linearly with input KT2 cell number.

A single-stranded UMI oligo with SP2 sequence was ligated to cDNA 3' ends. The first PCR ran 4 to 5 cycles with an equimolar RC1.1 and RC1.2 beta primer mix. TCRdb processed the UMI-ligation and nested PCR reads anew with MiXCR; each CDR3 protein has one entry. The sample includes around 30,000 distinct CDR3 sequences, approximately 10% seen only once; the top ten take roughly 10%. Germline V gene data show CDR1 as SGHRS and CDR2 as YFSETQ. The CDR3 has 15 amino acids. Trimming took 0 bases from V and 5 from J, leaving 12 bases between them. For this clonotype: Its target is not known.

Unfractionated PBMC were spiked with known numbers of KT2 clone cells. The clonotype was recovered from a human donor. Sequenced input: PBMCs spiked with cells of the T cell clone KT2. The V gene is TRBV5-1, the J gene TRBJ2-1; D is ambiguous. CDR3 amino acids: CASSLEAALDNEQFF. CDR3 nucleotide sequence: TGCGCCAGCAGCTTGGAGGCGGCGCTTGACAATGAGCAGTTCTTC.